These 7 T cell receptor beta chains were sequenced from one sample in a study of cytotoxic CD8 clonotypes in ibrutinib-treated CLL (dated by TCRdb to the early 2020s). The receptor library was made with the immunoSEQ multiplex PCR assay. The immuneACCESS repertoire file appears here via TCRdb, limited to in-frame rearrangements. These files lack a portion of the clones; in checked studies, under half of the deficit traces to unresolved V genes, and the cause of the others is not known. In all, the sample holds 15,000 or so clones, and 64% of those were seen once. Of the sample, 40% falls within the top ten clones. Specimen: PBMCs, collected before ibrutinib treatment. Receptors originate from a human donor with chronic lymphocytic leukemia.

This chain uses TRBV14 with TRBJ2-7; D remains unclear. The CDR3 runs 11 residues. CDR1 is SGHDN and CDR2 is FVKESK in the germline V gene. With 4 bases removed from V and 3 bases from J, the gap between germline ends came to 4 bases. The CDR3 region is CASSRGYEQYF. The CDR3 nucleotides read TGTGCCAGCAGCCGGGGCTACGAGCAGTACTTC.

This clone was observed a few times. The chain recombines TRBV19 with TRBJ1-1; D remains ambiguous. Germline V gene lookup returns CDR1 LNHDA and CDR2 SQIVND (reference sequence). The CDR3 sequence is 17 residues long. With 3 bases removed from V and 0 bases from J, the gap between germline ends came to 17 bases. CDR3: CASSISPSNAMNTEAFF. The CDR3 DNA reads TGTGCCAGTAGTATTAGTCCTTCGAATGCCATGAACACTGAAGCTTTCTTT.

V gene TRBV19 combines with J gene TRBJ1-2; 10 bases line up with TRBD1. This CDR3 is built from 14 residues. The V segment lost 6 bases and the J segment 8 bases; nucleotides outside the gene matches: 9. CDR1 and CDR2 from the germline V gene are LNHDA and SQIVND (reference sequence). The CDR3 DNA sequence: TGTGCCAGTAGGGATGGACAGGGGGGGAGAGGCTACACCTTC. It codes for CASRDGQGGRGYTF.

Worth noting for this clone: The sample contains more than one DNA sequence encoding this CDR3. The chain carries TRBV5-6 and TRBJ2-7; no clear D gene. Per the germline V gene, CDR1 is SGHDT and CDR2 is YYEEEE. The V end lost 0 bases, the J end lost 0 bases, and 4 bases lay between the germline ends. The CDR3 contains 13 residues. CDR3 sequence (DNA): TGTGCCAGCAGCTTGGGTAGCTCCTACGAGCAGTACTTC. It yields the protein CASSLGSSYEQYF.

Only a few counts were recorded for this clone. The J gene is TRBJ1-1, the V gene TRBV2, with D perhaps TRBD1 (5 bases). The V and J ends lost 9 bases and 4 bases respectively, with 12 bases between them. Germline lookup yields CDR1 SNHLY and CDR2 FYNNEI. The CDR3 is made up of 12 amino acids. DNA for the CDR3: TGTGCCAGTAGACCGGACACCACTGAAGCTTTCTTT. It encodes CASRPDTTEAFF.

This clone has a single count. This rearrangement joins TRBV10-1 to TRBJ2-7; 7 bases fit TRBD1. Per germline, CDR1 WNHNN and CDR2 SYGVQD (reference sequence). J lost 5 bases, V lost 6 bases, and 10 bases had no gene match. The CDR3 is 14 residues long. DNA for the CDR3: TGCGCCAGCAGCCTCGACAGGGTTGGGGACGAGCAGTACTTC. This sequence encodes CASSLDRVGDEQYF.

The V gene is TRBV19, the J gene TRBJ1-2; a weak D match, TRBD1 (5 bases). There are 14 residues in the CDR3. The V gene lost 2 bases and the J gene lost 7 bases, with 14 bases spanning the gap. Germline CDR1 is LNHDA and CDR2 is SQIVND (reference sequence). The CDR3 bases are TGTGCCAGTAGTATACAGGACACCGGCGGTGGCTACACCTTC. Amino acids: CASSIQDTGGGYTF.